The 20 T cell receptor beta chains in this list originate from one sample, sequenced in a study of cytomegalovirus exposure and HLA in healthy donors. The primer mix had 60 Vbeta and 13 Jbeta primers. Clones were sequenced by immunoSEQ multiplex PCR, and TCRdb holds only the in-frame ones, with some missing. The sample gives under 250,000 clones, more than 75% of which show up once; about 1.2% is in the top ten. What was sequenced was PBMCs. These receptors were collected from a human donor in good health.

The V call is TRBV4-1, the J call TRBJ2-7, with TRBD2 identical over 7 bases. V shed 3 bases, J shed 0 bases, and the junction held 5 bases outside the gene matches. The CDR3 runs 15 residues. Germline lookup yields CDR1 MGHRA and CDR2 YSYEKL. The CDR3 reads CASSQGGINSYEQYF. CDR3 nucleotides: TGCGCCAGCAGCCAGGGGGGGATTAACTCCTACGAGCAGTACTTC.

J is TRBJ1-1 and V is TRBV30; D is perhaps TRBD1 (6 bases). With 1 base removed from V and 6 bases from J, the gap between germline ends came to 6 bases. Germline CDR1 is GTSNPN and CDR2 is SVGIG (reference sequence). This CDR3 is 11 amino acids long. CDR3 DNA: TGTGCCTGGAGTGGGGGGCCTGAAGCTTTCTTT. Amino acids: CAWSGGPEAFF.

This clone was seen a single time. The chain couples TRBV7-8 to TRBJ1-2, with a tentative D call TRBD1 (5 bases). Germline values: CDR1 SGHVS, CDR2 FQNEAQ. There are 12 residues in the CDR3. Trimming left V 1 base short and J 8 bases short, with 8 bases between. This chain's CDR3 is CASSLVGAGYTF. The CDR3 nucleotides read TGTGCCAGCAGCTTAGTTGGGGCAGGCTACACCTTC.

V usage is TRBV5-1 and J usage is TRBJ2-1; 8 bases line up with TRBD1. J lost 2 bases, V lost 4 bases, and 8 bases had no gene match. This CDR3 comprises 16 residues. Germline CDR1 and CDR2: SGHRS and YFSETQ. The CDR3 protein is CASSNIQGDPYNEQFF. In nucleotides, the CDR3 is TGCGCCAGCAGCAACATACAGGGGGACCCCTACAATGAGCAGTTCTTC.

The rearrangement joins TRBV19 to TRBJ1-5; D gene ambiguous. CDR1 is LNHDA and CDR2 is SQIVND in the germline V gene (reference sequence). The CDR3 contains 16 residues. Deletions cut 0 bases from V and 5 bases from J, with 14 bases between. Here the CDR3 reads CASSIDSILGDQPQHF. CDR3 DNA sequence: TGTGCCAGTAGTATAGATTCAATCCTAGGAGATCAGCCCCAGCATTTT.

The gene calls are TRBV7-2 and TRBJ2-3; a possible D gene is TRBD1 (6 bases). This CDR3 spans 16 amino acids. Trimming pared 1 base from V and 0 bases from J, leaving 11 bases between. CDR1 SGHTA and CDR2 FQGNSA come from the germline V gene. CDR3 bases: TGTGCCAGCAGCTTAGGGACAGCAAGAAGCACAGATACGCAGTATTTT. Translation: CASSLGTARSTDTQYF.

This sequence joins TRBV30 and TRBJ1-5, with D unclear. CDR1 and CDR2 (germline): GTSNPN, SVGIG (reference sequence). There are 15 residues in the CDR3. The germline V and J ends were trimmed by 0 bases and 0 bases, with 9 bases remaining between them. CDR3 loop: CAWSVAGHSNQPQHF. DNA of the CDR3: TGTGCCTGGAGTGTGGCTGGGCATAGCAATCAGCCCCAGCATTTT.

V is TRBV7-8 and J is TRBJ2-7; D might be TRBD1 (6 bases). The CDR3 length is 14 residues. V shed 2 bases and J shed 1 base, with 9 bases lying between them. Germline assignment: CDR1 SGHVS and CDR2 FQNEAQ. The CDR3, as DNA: TGTGCCAGCAGCTTATGGACAGATTCCTACGAGCAGTACTTC. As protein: CASSLWTDSYEQYF.

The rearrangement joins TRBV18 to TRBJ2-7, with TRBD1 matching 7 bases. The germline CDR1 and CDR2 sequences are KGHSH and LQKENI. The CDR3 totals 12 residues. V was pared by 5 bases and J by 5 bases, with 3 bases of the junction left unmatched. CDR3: CASSEQGNEQYF. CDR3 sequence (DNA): TGTGCCAGCTCAGAACAGGGGAACGAGCAGTACTTC.

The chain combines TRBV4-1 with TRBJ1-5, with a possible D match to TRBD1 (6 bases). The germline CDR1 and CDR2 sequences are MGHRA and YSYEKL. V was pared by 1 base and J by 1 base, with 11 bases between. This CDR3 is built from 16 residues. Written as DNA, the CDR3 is TGCGCCAGCAGCCAAGGACTCGACAGGAGCAATCAGCCCCAGCATTTT. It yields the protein CASSQGLDRSNQPQHF.

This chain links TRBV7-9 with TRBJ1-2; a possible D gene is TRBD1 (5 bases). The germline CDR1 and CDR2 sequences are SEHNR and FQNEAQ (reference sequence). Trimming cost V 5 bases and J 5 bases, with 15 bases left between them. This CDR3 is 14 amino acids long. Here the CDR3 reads CASSPLLGGYGYTF. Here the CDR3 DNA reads TGTGCCAGCAGCCCGCTCTTGGGGGGTTATGGCTACACCTTC.

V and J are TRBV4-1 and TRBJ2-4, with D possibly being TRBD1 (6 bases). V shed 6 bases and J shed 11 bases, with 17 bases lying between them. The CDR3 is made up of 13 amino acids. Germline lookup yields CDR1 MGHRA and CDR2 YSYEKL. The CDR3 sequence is CASSPPDRFVQYF. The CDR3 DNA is TGCGCCAGCAGTCCACCCGACAGGTTCGTTCAGTACTTC.

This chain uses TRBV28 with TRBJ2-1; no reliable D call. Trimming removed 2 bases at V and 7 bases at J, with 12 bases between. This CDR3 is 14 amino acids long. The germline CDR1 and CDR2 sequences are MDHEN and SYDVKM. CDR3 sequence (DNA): TGTGCCAGCAGTTTAGGGCTCGGAAGGAATGAGCAGTTCTTC. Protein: CASSLGLGRNEQFF.

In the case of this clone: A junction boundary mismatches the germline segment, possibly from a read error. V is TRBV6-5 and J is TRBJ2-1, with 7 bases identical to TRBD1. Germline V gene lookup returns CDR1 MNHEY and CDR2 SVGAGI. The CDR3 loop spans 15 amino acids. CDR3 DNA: TGTGCCAGCAGTTACGACAGGGATACCTATAATGAGCAGTTCTTC. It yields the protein CASSYDRDTYNEQFF.

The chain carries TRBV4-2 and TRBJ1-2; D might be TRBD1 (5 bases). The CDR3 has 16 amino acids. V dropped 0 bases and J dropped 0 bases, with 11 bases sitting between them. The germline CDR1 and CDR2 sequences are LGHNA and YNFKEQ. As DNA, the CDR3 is TGTGCCAGCAGCCAAGAACTCACGACAGCTAACTATGGCTACACCTTC. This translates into CASSQELTTANYGYTF.

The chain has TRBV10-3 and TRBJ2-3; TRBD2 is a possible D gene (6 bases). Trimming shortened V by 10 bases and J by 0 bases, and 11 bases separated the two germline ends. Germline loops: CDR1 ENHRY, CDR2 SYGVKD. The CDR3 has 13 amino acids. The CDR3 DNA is TGTGCCACGGGGCGGGGAAGCACAGATACGCAGTATTTT. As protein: CATGRGSTDTQYF.

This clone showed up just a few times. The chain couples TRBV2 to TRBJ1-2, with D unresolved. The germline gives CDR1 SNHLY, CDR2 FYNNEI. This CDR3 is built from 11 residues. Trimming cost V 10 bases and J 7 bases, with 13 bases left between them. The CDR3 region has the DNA TGTGCCAACAGAGAAGATAGTGGCTACACCTTC. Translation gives CANREDSGYTF.

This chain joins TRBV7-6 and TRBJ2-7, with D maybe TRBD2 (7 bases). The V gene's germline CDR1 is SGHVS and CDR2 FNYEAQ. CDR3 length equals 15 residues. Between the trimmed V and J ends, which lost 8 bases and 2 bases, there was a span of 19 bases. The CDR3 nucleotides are TGTGCCAGCGGAGAAGGGGGTGGGAGGGCCTACGAGCAGTACTTC. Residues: CASGEGGGRAYEQYF.

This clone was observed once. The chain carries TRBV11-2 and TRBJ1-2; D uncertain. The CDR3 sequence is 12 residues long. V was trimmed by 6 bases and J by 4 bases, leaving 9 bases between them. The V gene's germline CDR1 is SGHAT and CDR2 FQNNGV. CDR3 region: CASSSGLYGYTF. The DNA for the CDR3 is TGTGCCAGCAGTTCAGGTCTCTATGGCTACACCTTC. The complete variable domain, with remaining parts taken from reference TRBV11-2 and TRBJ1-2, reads EAGVAQSPRYKIIEKRQSVAFWCNPISGHATLYWYQQILGQGPKLLIQFQNNGVVDDSQLPKDRFSAERLKGVDSTLKIQPAKLEDSAVYLCASSSGLYGYTFGSGTRLTVV.

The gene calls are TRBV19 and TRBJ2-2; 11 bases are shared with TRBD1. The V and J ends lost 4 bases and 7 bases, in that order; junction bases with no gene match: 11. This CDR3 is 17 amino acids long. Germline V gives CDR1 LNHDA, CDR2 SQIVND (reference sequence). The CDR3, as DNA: TGTGCCAGTAGTAACCTCCTCGGGACAGGGGGGATCGGGGAGCTGTTTTTT. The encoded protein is CASSNLLGTGGIGELFF.